This T cell receptor (beta chain) was identified in a study of blood T cells in healthy people across ages. Study findings and constraints: Donor CMV status was unknown, possibly confounding expanded clonotype changes. Researchers report that TCR beta diversity correlated strongly with naive T cell percentage.

It was with a sample-barcoded 5' primer and a J-beta primer mix that a second PCR of roughly 6 to 12 cycles was run. TCRdb re-called the 5' RACE reads with MiXCR, one entry per CDR3 protein. The sample shows approximately 350,000 distinct CDR3 sequences, 50% to 60% of them seen only once. Germline V gene sequence: CDR1 KGHSH, CDR2 LQKENI. CDR3 length: 12 amino acids. Deletions cut 5 bases from V and 3 bases from J, with 7 bases between. Per sample, no less than 5 micrograms of total RNA were extracted. Notes on this clonotype: What it recognizes is unknown.

The receptor was isolated from a man between 60 and 70 years old in good health. V and J are TRBV18 and TRBJ2-5; D perhaps matches TRBD1 (6 bases). Sample: blood. CDR3 bases: TGTGCCAGCTCAAACAGGGAAGAGACCCAGTACTTC. This codes for CASSNREETQYF.